The TCR beta chain under discussion was sequenced for a study of OX40 agonist ivuxolimab in advanced cancers. Sequencing used immunoSEQ multiplex PCR; TCRdb keeps in-frame clones, though not all of them. The table records more than 50,000 clones, 75% to 90% of them present only once. This clone showed up just once. This receptor was taken from an adult with an advanced solid tumor such as melanoma, head and neck, liver or kidney cancer. The input for sequencing was CD4+ or CD8+ T cells sorted from blood, taken in a trial of the OX40 agonist ivuxolimab.

CDR3 DNA: TGTGCCAGCAGCCAAGAGTTGGAGGCAGACAATGAGCAGTTCTTC. Translating it yields CASSQELEADNEQFF. The chain carries TRBV14 and TRBJ2-1, with a weak D call TRBD2 (5 bases). CDR1 is SGHDN and CDR2 is FVKESK in the germline V gene. With 0 bases removed from V and 5 bases from J, the gap between germline ends came to 11 bases. This CDR3 is 15 amino acids long.